The 18 T cell receptor beta chains below all came from one sample that was sequenced in a study of T cell responses to AZD1222 COVID-19 vaccine. This table comes from immunoSEQ multiplex PCR, and its TCRdb copy is limited to in-frame clones, with some not included. Of 56,000 or so clones detected, approximately 80% appear once; the ten largest clones hold 5%. Specimen: peripheral blood, collected 28 days after the second AZD1222 dose. These receptors were collected from an adult who received the AZD1222 COVID-19 vaccine.

The chain has TRBV19 and TRBJ2-7, with 9 bases identical to TRBD1. The V gene's germline CDR1 is LNHDA and CDR2 SQIVND (reference sequence). V lost 1 base and J lost 5; bases outside the gene matches: 6. The CDR3 has 15 amino acids. In nucleotides, the CDR3 is TGTGCCAGTAGTATAGGGGACAGGGTTGGCGACGAGCAGTACTTC. This codes for CASSIGDRVGDEQYF.

This clone was found a few times. This chain joins TRBV6-5 and TRBJ1-1, with no clear D. Germline CDR1 is MNHEY and CDR2 is SVGAGI. The CDR3 runs to 13 residues. Trimming shortened V by 6 bases and J by 1 base, and 9 bases separated the two germline ends. The CDR3 DNA reads as TGTGCCAGCAGCCTAGACTCGAACACTGAAGCTTTCTTT. It codes for CASSLDSNTEAFF.

This clone was counted a few times. The CDR3 DNA sequence: TGTGCCAGCAGAATCGGCGGGAGTGTCCTCGGGGAGCTGTTTTTT. The encoded protein is CASRIGGSVLGELFF. The J gene is TRBJ2-2, the V gene TRBV27; 7 bases align to TRBD2. CDR1 and CDR2 from the germline V gene are MNHEY and SMNVEV (reference sequence). There are 15 residues in the CDR3. Trimming cost V 6 bases and J 7 bases; bases outside gene matches: 11.

The chain is built from TRBV11-1 and TRBJ1-2; D gene ambiguous. Trimming pared 1 base from V and 7 bases from J, leaving 16 bases between. The CDR3 spans 15 residues. Germline V gives CDR1 SGHAT, CDR2 FQDESV (reference sequence). Written as DNA, the CDR3 is TGTGCCAGCAGCTTAGAGGCGGCCGCAGGTGGTGGCTACACCTTC. Protein sequence: CASSLEAAAGGGYTF.

The rearrangement links TRBV10-1 to TRBJ2-5; possibly TRBD2 for D (5 bases). V was clipped by 6 bases and J by 5 bases, with 10 bases between them. Germline lookup yields CDR1 WNHNN and CDR2 SYGVQD (reference sequence). This CDR3 comprises 12 residues. Here the CDR3 reads CASSRTDETQYF. CDR3 sequence (DNA): TGCGCCAGCAGCCGGACTGACGAGACCCAGTACTTC.

This chain connects TRBV14 to TRBJ1-6; D is unclear. Germline V gene sequence: CDR1 SGHDN, CDR2 FVKESK. This CDR3 is 12 amino acids long. V was clipped by 0 bases and J by 10 bases, with 4 bases between them. CDR3 region: CASSQEVSPLHF. DNA for the CDR3: TGTGCCAGCAGCCAAGAGGTATCACCCCTCCACTTT.

The chain combines TRBV28 with TRBJ2-3, with TRBD2 matching 7 bases. The length of the CDR3 is 15 residues. Germline V CDR1 and CDR2: MDHEN, SYDVKM. V was pared by 4 bases and J by 2 bases, with 6 bases of the junction left unmatched. The CDR3 spells CASSWAGGYTDTQYF. The CDR3 DNA sequence: TGTGCCAGCAGTTGGGCCGGGGGGTACACAGATACGCAGTATTTT.

This clone was counted a few times. The CDR3 DNA follows: TGTGCCAGCAGCCCTTTGGGCGTAGGAGGTGGCACTGAAGCTTTCTTT. Amino acid sequence: CASSPLGVGGGTEAFF. V and J are TRBV5-4 and TRBJ1-1, with unresolved D. The CDR3 extends over 16 amino acids. The germline V gene has CDR1 SGHNT and CDR2 YYREEE (reference sequence). Trimming removed 4 bases at V and 4 bases at J, with 20 bases between.

In this sample, this clone turned up a few times. V usage is TRBV19 and J usage is TRBJ1-1; the D gene is possibly TRBD1 (6 bases). The V and J ends lost 7 bases and 5 bases respectively, with 14 bases between them. Germline CDR1 reads LNHDA; CDR2 reads SQIVND (reference sequence). The CDR3 spans 13 residues. CDR3 loop: CASIARGQTEAFF. Written as DNA, the CDR3 is TGTGCCAGTATCGCCAGGGGTCAGACTGAAGCTTTCTTT. Based on the CDR3 plus reference TRBV19 and TRBJ1-1, the full variable domain is DGGITQSPKYLFRKEGQNVTLSCEQNLNHDAMYWYRQDPGQGLRLIYYSQIVNDFQKGDIAEGYSVSREKKESFPLTVTSAQKNPTAFYLCASIARGQTEAFFGQGTRLTVV.

J is TRBJ1-6 and V is TRBV11-2, with unresolved D. The CDR3 consists of 15 residues. Trimming took off 0 bases at V and 9 bases at J, with 12 bases between the two ends. From germline, CDR1 is SGHAT and CDR2 FQNNGV. The CDR3 sequence is CASSLDPGSRSPLHF. DNA for the CDR3: TGTGCCAGCAGCTTAGACCCCGGGAGTCGTTCACCCCTCCACTTT.

This clone has more than one count but fewer than ten. This chain uses TRBV14 with TRBJ1-6; tentative D call: TRBD1 (5 bases). V was cut by 4 bases and J by 10 bases, with 11 bases left in between. This CDR3 contains 13 residues. Germline V gene lookup returns CDR1 SGHDN and CDR2 FVKESK. The CDR3 reads CASSLQGSSPLHF. The CDR3 DNA reads TGTGCCAGCAGCCTTCAGGGATCCTCACCCCTCCACTTT.

The rearrangement joins TRBV7-3 to TRBJ2-2, with 7 positions matching TRBD1. Looked up from germline, CDR1 is SGHTA and CDR2 is FQGTGA. The CDR3 extends over 15 amino acids. Trimming cost V 5 bases and J 4 bases; bases outside gene matches: 7. CDR3 residues: CASSPGQASTGELFF. The CDR3 DNA is TGTGCCAGCAGCCCAGGACAGGCCAGCACCGGGGAGCTGTTTTTT.

DNA of the CDR3: TGTGCCAGTAGTCTACGCGATGAGCAGTTCTTC. This encodes CASSLRDEQFF. V gene TRBV19 combines with J gene TRBJ2-1; no clear D. V was pared by 5 bases and J by 8 bases, with 7 bases between. The V gene's germline CDR1 is LNHDA and CDR2 SQIVND (reference sequence). The CDR3 totals 11 residues.

This sequence joins TRBV7-9 and TRBJ2-5, with 8 positions matching TRBD1. Trimming at V came to 5 bases and at J to 1 base, leaving 12 bases not matched to a gene. This CDR3 contains 17 residues. CDR1 is SEHNR, CDR2 FQNEAQ, per germline (reference sequence). CDR3 in DNA: TGTGCCAGCAGCCCTCCGTCGGTGACAGGGGTCCAAGAGACCCAGTACTTC. Translated, it gives CASSPPSVTGVQETQYF.

The chain recombines TRBV13 with TRBJ2-1, with 9 bases identical to TRBD2. Germline V gives CDR1 PRHDT, CDR2 FYEKMQ (reference sequence). The CDR3 contains 17 residues. The junction had 9 bases not matched to a gene; V was cut back by 0 bases and J by 6 bases. In nucleotides, the CDR3 is TGTGCCAGCAGCTTAGGCCTAGGTAGCGGGAGTGTCAATGAGCAGTTCTTC. Translation gives CASSLGLGSGSVNEQFF.

The rearrangement links TRBV28 to TRBJ1-2, with a weak D call TRBD1 (5 bases). Germline CDR1 is MDHEN and CDR2 is SYDVKM. The CDR3 runs 14 residues. The V end was cut by 5 bases, the J end by 8 bases, with 18 bases between. This CDR3 reads CASSPGTPREGYTF. CDR3 coding DNA: TGTGCCAGCAGTCCCGGGACCCCCAGGGAGGGCTACACCTTC.

This chain's CDR3 is CASSFQAANTGELFF. For the CDR3, the DNA is TGTGCCAGCAGTTTTCAAGCTGCGAACACCGGGGAGCTGTTTTTT. J is TRBJ2-2 and V is TRBV28; no clear D gene. Trimming shortened V by 3 bases and J by 0 bases, and 8 bases separated the two germline ends. CDR3 length equals 15 residues. CDR1 MDHEN and CDR2 SYDVKM come from the germline V gene.

CDR3 DNA: TGTGCCAGCAGTTACCCCCGAGACACCGGGGAGCTGTTTTTT. Protein product: CASSYPRDTGELFF. The chain carries TRBV6-5 and TRBJ2-2, with D unclear. CDR1 and CDR2 (germline): MNHEY, SVGAGI. Trimming pared 2 bases from V and 3 bases from J, leaving 7 bases between. This CDR3 spans 14 amino acids.